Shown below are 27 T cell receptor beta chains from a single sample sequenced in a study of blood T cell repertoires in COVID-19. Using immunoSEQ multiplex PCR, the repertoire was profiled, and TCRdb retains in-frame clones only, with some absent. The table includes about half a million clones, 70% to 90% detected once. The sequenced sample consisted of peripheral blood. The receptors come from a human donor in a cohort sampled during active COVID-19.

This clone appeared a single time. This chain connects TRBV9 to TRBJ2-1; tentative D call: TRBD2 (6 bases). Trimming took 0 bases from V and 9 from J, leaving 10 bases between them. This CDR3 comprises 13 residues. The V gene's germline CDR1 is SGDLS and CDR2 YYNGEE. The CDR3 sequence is CASSVARGTEQFF. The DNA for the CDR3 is TGTGCCAGCAGCGTAGCTCGGGGGACTGAGCAGTTCTTC.

Written as DNA, the CDR3 is TGTGCCAGCAGCCAACGCATAGAGGAGGGCACAGATACGCAGTATTTT. Translated, it gives CASSQRIEEGTDTQYF. This chain joins TRBV3-1 (or the pseudogene TRBV3-2) and TRBJ2-3; D perhaps matches TRBD2 (5 bases). Looked up from germline, CDR1 is LGHDT and CDR2 is YNNKEL (reference sequence). The V end lost 2 bases, the J end lost 1 base, and 13 bases lay between the germline ends. This CDR3 is 16 amino acids long.

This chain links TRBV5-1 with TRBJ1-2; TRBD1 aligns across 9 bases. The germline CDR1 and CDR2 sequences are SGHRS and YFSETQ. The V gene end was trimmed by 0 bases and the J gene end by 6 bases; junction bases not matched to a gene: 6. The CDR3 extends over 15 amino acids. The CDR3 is CASSLAGTGPDGYTF. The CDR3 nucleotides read TGCGCCAGCAGCTTGGCGGGGACAGGGCCGGATGGCTACACCTTC.

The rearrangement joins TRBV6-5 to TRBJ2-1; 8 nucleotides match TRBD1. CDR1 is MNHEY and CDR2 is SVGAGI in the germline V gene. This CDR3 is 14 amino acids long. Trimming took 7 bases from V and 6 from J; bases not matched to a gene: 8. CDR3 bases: TGTGCCAGCAATCTCAGGGGGCCTTTCAATGAGCAGTTCTTC. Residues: CASNLRGPFNEQFF.

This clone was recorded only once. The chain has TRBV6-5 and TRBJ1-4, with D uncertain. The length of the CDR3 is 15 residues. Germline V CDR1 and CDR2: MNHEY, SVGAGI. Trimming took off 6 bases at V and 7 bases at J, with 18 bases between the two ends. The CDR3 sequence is CASRSRGGSLEKLFF. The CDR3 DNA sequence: TGTGCCAGCAGGTCGCGGGGTGGGAGCCTTGAAAAACTGTTTTTT.

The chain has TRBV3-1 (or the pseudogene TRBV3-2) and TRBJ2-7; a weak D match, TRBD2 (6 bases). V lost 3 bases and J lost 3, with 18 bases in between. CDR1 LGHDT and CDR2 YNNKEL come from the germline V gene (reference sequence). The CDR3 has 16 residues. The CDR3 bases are TGTGCCAGCAGCCAGGGGGGAAGTTCCGGTTACTACGAGCAGTACTTC. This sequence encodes CASSQGGSSGYYEQYF.

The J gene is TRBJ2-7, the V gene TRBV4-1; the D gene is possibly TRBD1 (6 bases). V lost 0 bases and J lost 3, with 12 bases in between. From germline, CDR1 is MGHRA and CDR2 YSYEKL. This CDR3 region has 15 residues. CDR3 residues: CASSQETDSNYEQYF. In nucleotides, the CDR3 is TGCGCCAGCAGCCAAGAAACGGACAGCAACTACGAGCAGTACTTC.

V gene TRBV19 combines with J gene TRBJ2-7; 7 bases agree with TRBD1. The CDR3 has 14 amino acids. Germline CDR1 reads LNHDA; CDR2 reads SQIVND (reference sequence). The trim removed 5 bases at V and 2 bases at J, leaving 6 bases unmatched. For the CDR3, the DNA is TGTGCCAGTAGTGCCACTACAGGGGCCTACGAGCAGTACTTC. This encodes CASSATTGAYEQYF.

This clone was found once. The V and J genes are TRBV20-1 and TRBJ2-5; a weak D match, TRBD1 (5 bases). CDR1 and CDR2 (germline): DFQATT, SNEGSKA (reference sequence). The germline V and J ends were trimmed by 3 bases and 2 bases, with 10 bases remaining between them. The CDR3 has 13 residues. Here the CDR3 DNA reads TGCAGTGCTAGTGAAGACAGTCAAGAGACCCAGTACTTC. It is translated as CSASEDSQETQYF.

CDR3: CASSSHSDSREQYF. CDR3 nucleotide sequence: TGCGCCAGCAGCTCCCACTCTGACAGTCGCGAGCAGTACTTC. The chain combines TRBV5-1 with TRBJ2-7; D may be TRBD1 (5 bases). Germline V gene sequence: CDR1 SGHRS, CDR2 YFSETQ. V was shortened by 3 bases and J by 6 bases, with 16 bases between the two germline ends. This CDR3 is 14 amino acids long.

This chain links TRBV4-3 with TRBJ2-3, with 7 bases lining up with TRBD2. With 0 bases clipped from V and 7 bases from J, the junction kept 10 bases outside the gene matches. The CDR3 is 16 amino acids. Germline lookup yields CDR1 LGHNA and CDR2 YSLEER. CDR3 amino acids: CASSQDPTSVTYTQYF. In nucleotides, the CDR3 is TGCGCCAGCAGCCAAGATCCTACTAGCGTTACATATACGCAGTATTTT.

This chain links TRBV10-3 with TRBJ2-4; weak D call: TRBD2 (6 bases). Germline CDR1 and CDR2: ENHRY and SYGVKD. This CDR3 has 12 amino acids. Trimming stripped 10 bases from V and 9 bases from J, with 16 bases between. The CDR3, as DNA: TGTGCCAGTGGCGGCGGGGATATCATTCAGTACTTC. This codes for CASGGGDIIQYF.

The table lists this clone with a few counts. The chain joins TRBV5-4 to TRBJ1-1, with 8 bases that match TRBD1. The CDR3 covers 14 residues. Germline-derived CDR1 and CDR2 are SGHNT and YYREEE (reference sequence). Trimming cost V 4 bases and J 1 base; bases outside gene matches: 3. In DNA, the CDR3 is TGTGCCAGCAGCCTACAGGGGGGGAACACTGAAGCTTTCTTT. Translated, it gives CASSLQGGNTEAFF.

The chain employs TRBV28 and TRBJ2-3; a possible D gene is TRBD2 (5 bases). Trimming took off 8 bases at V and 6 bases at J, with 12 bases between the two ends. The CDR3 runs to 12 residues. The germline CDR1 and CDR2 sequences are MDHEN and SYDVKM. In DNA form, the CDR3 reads TGTGCCAGCCTAAGCGGAATCGATACGCAGTATTTT. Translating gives CASLSGIDTQYF.

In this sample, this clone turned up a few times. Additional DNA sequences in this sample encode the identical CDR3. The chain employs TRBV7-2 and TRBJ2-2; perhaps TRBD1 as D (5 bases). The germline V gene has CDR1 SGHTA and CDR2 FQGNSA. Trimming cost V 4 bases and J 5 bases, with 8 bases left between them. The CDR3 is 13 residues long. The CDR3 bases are TGTGCCAGCAGCTCCCAGGGAACCGGGGAGCTGTTTTTT. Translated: CASSSQGTGELFF.

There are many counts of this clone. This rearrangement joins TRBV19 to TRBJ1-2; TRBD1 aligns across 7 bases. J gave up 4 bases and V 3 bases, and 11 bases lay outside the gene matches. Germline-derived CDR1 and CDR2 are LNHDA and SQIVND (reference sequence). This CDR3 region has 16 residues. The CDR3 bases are TGTGCCAGTAGTATGGACCCCTACGGACAGGCCTATGGCTACACCTTC. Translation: CASSMDPYGQAYGYTF.

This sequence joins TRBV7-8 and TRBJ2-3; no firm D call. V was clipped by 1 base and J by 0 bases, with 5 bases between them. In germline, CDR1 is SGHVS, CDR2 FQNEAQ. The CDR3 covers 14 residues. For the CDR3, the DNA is TGTGCCAGCAGCTTAGACTATAGCACAGATACGCAGTATTTT. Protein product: CASSLDYSTDTQYF. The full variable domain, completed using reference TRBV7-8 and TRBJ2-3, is GAGVSQSPRYKVAKRGQDVALRCDPISGHVSLFWYQQALGQGPEFLTYFQNEAQLDKSGLPSDRFFAERPEGSVSTLKIQRTQQEDSAVYLCASSLDYSTDTQYFGPGTRLTVL.

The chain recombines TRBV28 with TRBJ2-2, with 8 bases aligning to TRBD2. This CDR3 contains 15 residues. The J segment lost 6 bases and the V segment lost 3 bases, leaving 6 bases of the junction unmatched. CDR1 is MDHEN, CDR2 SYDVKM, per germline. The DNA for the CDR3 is TGTGCCAGCAGTTTCGGGAGGGGAGTGTCCGGGGAGCTGTTTTTT. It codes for CASSFGRGVSGELFF.

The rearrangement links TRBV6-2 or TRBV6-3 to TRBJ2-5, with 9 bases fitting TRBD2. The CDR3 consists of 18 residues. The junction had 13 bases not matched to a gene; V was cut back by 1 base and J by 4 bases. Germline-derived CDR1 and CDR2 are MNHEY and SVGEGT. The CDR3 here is CASSYFWGVAGVAETQYF. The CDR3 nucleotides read TGTGCCAGCAGTTACTTTTGGGGAGTAGCGGGAGTCGCAGAGACCCAGTACTTC.

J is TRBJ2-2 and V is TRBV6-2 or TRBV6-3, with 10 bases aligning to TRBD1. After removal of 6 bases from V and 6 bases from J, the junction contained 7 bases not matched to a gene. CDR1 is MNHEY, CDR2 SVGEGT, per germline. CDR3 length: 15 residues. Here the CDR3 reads CASSPGTGVPGELFF. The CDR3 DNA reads TGTGCCAGCAGCCCTGGGACAGGGGTTCCCGGGGAGCTGTTTTTT.

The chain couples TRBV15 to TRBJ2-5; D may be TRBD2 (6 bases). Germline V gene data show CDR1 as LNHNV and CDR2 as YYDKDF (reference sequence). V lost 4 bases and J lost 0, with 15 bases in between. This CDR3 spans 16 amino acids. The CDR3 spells CATSKRVGGNQETQYF. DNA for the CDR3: TGTGCCACCAGCAAGCGGGTGGGAGGTAACCAAGAGACCCAGTACTTC.

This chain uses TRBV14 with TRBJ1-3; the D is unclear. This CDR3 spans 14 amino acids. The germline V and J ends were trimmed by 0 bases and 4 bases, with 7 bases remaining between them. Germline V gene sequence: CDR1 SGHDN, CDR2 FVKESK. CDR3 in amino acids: CASSQDGVGNTIYF. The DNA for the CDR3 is TGTGCCAGCAGCCAAGACGGGGTCGGAAACACCATATATTTT.

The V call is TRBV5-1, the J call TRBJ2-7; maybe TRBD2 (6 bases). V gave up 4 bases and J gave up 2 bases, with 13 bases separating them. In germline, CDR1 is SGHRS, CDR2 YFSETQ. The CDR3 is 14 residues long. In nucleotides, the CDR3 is TGCGCCAGCAGCCCGGCGGGGCCCCCCTACGAGCAGTACTTC. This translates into CASSPAGPPYEQYF.

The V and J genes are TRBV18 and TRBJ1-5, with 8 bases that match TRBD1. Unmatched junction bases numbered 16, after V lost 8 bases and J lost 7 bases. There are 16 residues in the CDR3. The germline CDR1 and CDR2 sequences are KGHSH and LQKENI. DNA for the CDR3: TGTGCCAGCCCCGGACAGGGTACCGGAATGGACCAGCCCCAGCATTTT. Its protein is CASPGQGTGMDQPQHF. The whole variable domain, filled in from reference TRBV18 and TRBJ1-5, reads NAGVMQNPRHLVRRRGQEARLRCSPMKGHSHVYWYRQLPEEGLKFMVYLQKENIIDESGMPKERFSAEFPKEGPSILRIQQVVRGDSAAYFCASPGQGTGMDQPQHFGDGTRLSIL.

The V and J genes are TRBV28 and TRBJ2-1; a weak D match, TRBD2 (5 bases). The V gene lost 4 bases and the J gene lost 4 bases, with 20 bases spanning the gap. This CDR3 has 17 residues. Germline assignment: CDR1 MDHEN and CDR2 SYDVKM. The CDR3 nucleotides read TGTGCCAGCAGTTCTGCTCCGGGAACAAGGGTTTACAATGAGCAGTTCTTC. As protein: CASSSAPGTRVYNEQFF.

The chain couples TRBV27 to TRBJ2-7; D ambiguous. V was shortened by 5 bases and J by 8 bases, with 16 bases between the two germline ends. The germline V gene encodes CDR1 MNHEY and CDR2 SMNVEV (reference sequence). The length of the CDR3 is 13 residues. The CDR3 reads CASSPLLASQQYF. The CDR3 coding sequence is TGTGCCAGCAGTCCCCTCTTGGCTAGTCAGCAGTACTTC.

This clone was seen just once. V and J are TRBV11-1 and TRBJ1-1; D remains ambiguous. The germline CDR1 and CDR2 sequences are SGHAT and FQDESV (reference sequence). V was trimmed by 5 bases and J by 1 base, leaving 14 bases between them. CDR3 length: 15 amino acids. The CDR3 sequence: CASSMAARGNTEAFF. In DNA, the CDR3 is TGTGCCAGCAGCATGGCTGCTCGGGGGAACACTGAAGCTTTCTTT.